This T cell receptor beta chain came from a study of neurological immune-mediated disorders (dated by TCRdb to between 2018 and 2021). About the study as a whole: The study compared peripheral blood TCR-beta repertoires of HTLV-I-associated myelopathy (HAM/TSP) patients, multiple sclerosis patients and healthy controls using UMI-based sequencing. Of the approximately 70 subjects in the cohort, around 14 were HAM/TSP patients, roughly 35 were multiple sclerosis patients, and about 20 were healthy controls. Longitudinal samples, technical triplicates and paired sorted CD4+ and CD8+ T-cell subsets, alongside PBMC samples, were included among the roughly 98 TCR-beta libraries. Paper-wide results and their limitations: Expanded clones from different subjects shared no identical CDR3 amino acid sequences, which suggests that TCR-beta repertoires were private in all groups. The highest TCR clonal expansion was observed in HAM/TSP patients, whereas the lowest was observed in MS patients, even when compared with healthy controls.

cDNA synthesis used template-switch 5'RACE with a primer carrying a 10-nucleotide random unique molecular identifier tagging each TCR transcript. Over 170 million TCR-beta sequences, covering 15-18 subjects, were produced in each sequencing run. The RNeasy kit was used for extraction of total RNA. TCR-beta VDJ regions were amplified with primers for the TCR constant region and the 5'RACE anchor, using the KAPA Real-time Library Amplification kit. A first PCR added sample indexes and Illumina adaptors, after which a second PCR increased the library yield. After Ampure bead purification, the roughly 650 bp TCR product was size-selected on a 2% E-gel SizeSelection system. Before pooling, library quality was checked on a Bioanalyzer, concentration was measured with Qubit, and libraries were quantified with the Kapa Library Quantification kit. Paired-end 2 x 150 bp sequencing of the libraries was performed on an Illumina HiSeq 2500. To increase sequence diversity, about 25-31% phiX was spiked into each library pool. The paper's data handling went like this. The UMI-based MiGEC pipeline processed quality-filtered reads and removed over 85% of raw TCR sequences during error correction. IMGT germline references were used for aligning VDJ genes, and each clonotype was defined as a unique CDR3 amino acid sequence together with its V-J genes. VDJtools evaluated clonal expansion, Shannon diversity and CDR3 relatedness (CalcPairwiseDistances, ClusterSamples); CLCbio workbench built phylogenetic trees. Expanded clones were defined as having at least 8 unique UMIs, based on coefficient-of-variation modelling across technical triplicates. TCRdb reprocessed the public reads (quality trimming at Q25 with fastp, clone calling with MiXCR) and kept in-frame beta chains. Records with the same CDR3 protein are collapsed into one entry carrying the most frequent genes and DNA. The V and J calls were determined by TCRdb, not by the authors. The sample yields 35,000 to 45,000 distinct CDR3 sequences; roughly 7% were counted once. Together, the top ten hold around 4.4% of the sample.

Ten or more counts support this clonotype. Its specific antigen is unknown. No clone much larger than this one lies a single base away; base qualities are absent. Taken from cysteine to phenylalanine, the CDR3 has 12 residues. Solely the CDR3 DNA is kept, with 36 bases framed from the first base. The germline V gene provides CDR1 SGHTA and CDR2 FQGNSA. V is cut by 0 bases and J by 5 bases, and the space between the germline ends is 4 bases. Blood bank volunteers in Maryland, USA served as the healthy controls. Libraries from unsorted PBMCs were made from 2 million PBMCs kept in RNAlater at -80 degrees C until RNA extraction. Peripheral blood was subjected to Ficoll-Hypaque density gradient centrifugation to isolate PBMCs, which were then cryopreserved in liquid nitrogen.

The sequenced sample was PBMCs. This TCR came from a woman in her 40s in good health. The sequence links TRBV7-2 to TRBJ2-5; no D gene is confidently identified. CDR3 sequence: CASSLAKETQYF. The nucleotides are TGTGCCAGCAGCTTAGCCAAGGAGACCCAGTACTTC. This CDR3, with the reference TRBV7-2 and TRBJ2-5 proteins standing in past its ends, gives the full variable domain GAGVSQSPSNKVTEKGKDVELRCDPISGHTALYWYRQSLGQGLEFLIYFQGNSAPDKSGLPSDRFSAERTGGSVSTLTIQRTQQEDSAVYLCASSLAKETQYFGPGTRLLVL.